These 25 T cell receptor beta chains originate from one sample sequenced in a study of T cells in Graves' hyperthyroidism and ophthalmopathy. Researchers took RNA transcripts and amplified the TCR beta CDR3 regions from them. First-round RT-PCR of the TCR CDR3 relied on the HTBI primer set. Each CDR3 protein gets one entry after TCRdb re-called the multiplex PCR reads with MiXCR. Found here are 300,000 to 400,000 distinct CDR3 sequences, about 14% of them singletons; the top ten hold around 20%. The sequenced material came from blood. Source of these receptors: a woman younger than 45 with Graves' ophthalmopathy.

This clonotype occurred many times. The chain uses TRBV11-3 and TRBJ2-7; the D gene is possibly TRBD1 (5 bases). The germline V and J ends were trimmed by 5 bases and 0 bases, with 8 bases remaining between them. Germline CDR1 and CDR2: SGHNT and YENEEA. The CDR3 is made up of 13 amino acids. The DNA for the CDR3 is TGTGCCAGCAGCCTAGGGGACTCCTACGAGCAGTACTTC. Translated: CASSLGDSYEQYF. Based on the CDR3 plus reference TRBV11-3 and TRBJ2-7, the full variable domain is EAGVVQSPRYKIIEKKQPVAFWCNPISGHNTLYWYLQNLGQGPELLIRYENEEAVDDSQLPKDRFSAERLKGVDSTLKIQPAELGDSAVYLCASSLGDSYEQYFGPGTRLTVT.

V usage is TRBV29-1 and J usage is TRBJ2-1; D is undetermined. Trimming pared 1 base from V and 0 bases from J, leaving 10 bases between. The CDR3 sequence is 15 residues long. Germline V gene sequence: CDR1 SQVTM, CDR2 ANQGSEA. The CDR3 is CSVEGVQSSYNEQFF. CDR3 nucleotide sequence: TGCAGCGTTGAAGGTGTGCAGAGCTCCTACAATGAGCAGTTCTTC.

This clonotype was counted a few times. The chain combines TRBV6-1 with TRBJ1-1, with a weak D call TRBD1 (6 bases). Germline CDR1 is MNHNS and CDR2 is SASEGT. Deletions cut 7 bases from V and 3 bases from J, with 15 bases between. The CDR3 covers 14 residues. The CDR3 region has the DNA TGTGCCAGCACACGACGGGGGGGCGACACTGAAGCTTTCTTT. Translated, it gives CASTRRGGDTEAFF.

In this sample, this clonotype turned up once. A much larger clone lies one base from this, so it may be a read error. The rearrangement links TRBV6-2 or TRBV6-3 to TRBJ2-7; possible D gene TRBD1, 5 bases. V was trimmed by 2 bases and J by 3 bases, leaving 11 bases between them. This CDR3 contains 14 residues. Germline-derived CDR1 and CDR2 are MNHEY and SVGEGT. CDR3 residues: CASSYKQESYEQYF. For the CDR3, the DNA is TGTGCCAGCAGTTACAAACAGGAGAGCTACGAGCAGTACTTC.

The table lists this clonotype with many counts. The rearrangement uses TRBV30 and TRBJ2-1; D possibly corresponds to TRBD1 (6 bases). The V and J ends lost 2 bases and 10 bases respectively, with 18 bases between them. The CDR3 consists of 14 residues. Germline CDR1 is GTSNPN and CDR2 is SVGIG (reference sequence). The CDR3 DNA follows: TGTGCCTGGAGTATCAGGGGTGGCTTCATGGAGCAGTTCTTC. Its translation: CAWSIRGGFMEQFF.

The table lists this clonotype with many counts. The chain carries TRBV18 and TRBJ2-1, with D uncertain. Trimming cost V 1 base and J 3 bases, with 19 bases left between them. CDR1 KGHSH and CDR2 LQKENI come from the germline V gene. There are 18 residues in the CDR3. This CDR3 reads CASSPLPPRGSVYNEQFF. As DNA, the CDR3 is TGTGCCAGCTCACCACTCCCTCCGAGAGGAAGCGTCTACAATGAGCAGTTCTTC.

This clonotype has ten or more counts. The chain carries TRBV30 and TRBJ2-1; D is perhaps TRBD1 (6 bases). The V end lost 5 bases, the J end lost 5 bases, and 16 bases lay between the germline ends. The CDR3 is 14 amino acids. CDR1 and CDR2 (germline): GTSNPN, SVGIG (reference sequence). In nucleotides, the CDR3 is TGTGCCTGGGTAGCTGGCAGGGGAAACAATGAGCAGTTCTTC. Translation gives CAWVAGRGNNEQFF.

This clonotype came up many times. V is TRBV30 and J is TRBJ1-6, with a tentative D call TRBD1 (6 bases). Between the trimmed V and J ends, which lost 0 bases and 9 bases, there was a span of 21 bases. This CDR3 has 17 residues. Germline assignment: CDR1 GTSNPN and CDR2 SVGIG (reference sequence). The CDR3 bases are TGTGCCTGGAGTGTAAAAGGCAGGGGCCGCCTCCTTTCACCCCTCCACTTT. Encoded protein: CAWSVKGRGRLLSPLHF.

Many counts were recorded for this clonotype. The chain employs TRBV3-1 and TRBJ1-3; a weak D match, TRBD1 (6 bases). The germline gives CDR1 LGHDT, CDR2 YNNKEL (reference sequence). V was clipped by 3 bases and J by 0 bases, with 12 bases between them. CDR3 length equals 16 residues. As DNA, the CDR3 is TGTGCCAGCAGCCATTCTGGACAGAACTCTGGAAACACCATATATTTT. Protein sequence: CASSHSGQNSGNTIYF.

With regard to this clonotype: A much larger clone lies a single base off, so this may be a read error. J is TRBJ2-1 and V is TRBV27; 9 nucleotides match TRBD1. The CDR3 totals 15 residues. Trimming at V came to 4 bases and at J to 5 bases, leaving 6 bases not matched to a gene. Germline V gene lookup returns CDR1 MNHEY and CDR2 SMNVEV (reference sequence). DNA for the CDR3: TGTGCCAGCAGTTCCGGGGGGACAGGGCACAATGAGCAGTTCTTC. This encodes CASSSGGTGHNEQFF.

This clonotype was seen many times. The V call is TRBV9, the J call TRBJ1-1; D remains ambiguous. CDR1 and CDR2 from the germline V gene are SGDLS and YYNGEE. With 0 bases removed from V and 0 bases from J, the gap between germline ends came to 9 bases. The CDR3 consists of 15 residues. CDR3: CASSVGPAVNTEAFF. The CDR3 DNA is TGTGCCAGCAGCGTAGGCCCCGCGGTGAACACTGAAGCTTTCTTT.

The V gene is TRBV19, the J gene TRBJ2-3; D is unresolved. V lost 4 bases to trimming and J lost 0 bases, with 14 bases between them. Germline CDR1 and CDR2: LNHDA and SQIVND (reference sequence). This CDR3 is 16 amino acids long. CDR3 nucleotides: TGTGCCAGTAGTACCGCTTTTCATCTAAGCACAGATACGCAGTATTTT. Its translation: CASSTAFHLSTDTQYF.

This chain uses TRBV24-1 with TRBJ2-6; D remains unclear. The CDR3 loop spans 13 amino acids. V was cut by 11 bases and J by 1 base, with 8 bases left in between. The germline CDR1 and CDR2 sequences are KGHDR and SFDVKD. CDR3 in DNA: TGTGCCATCGGGTGGTCTGGGGCCAACGTCCTGACTTTC. This encodes CAIGWSGANVLTF.

This clonotype was counted ten times or more. The chain couples TRBV29-1 to TRBJ1-2; the D is unclear. This CDR3 is built from 13 residues. V lost 2 bases and J lost 6, with 13 bases in between. In germline, CDR1 is SQVTM, CDR2 ANQGSEA. The CDR3 bases are TGCAGCGTTGAACCCGGCGGAATGGATGGCTACACCTTC. Its protein product is CSVEPGGMDGYTF. The full variable domain, completed using reference TRBV29-1 and TRBJ1-2, is SAVISQKPSRDICQRGTSLTIQCQVDSQVTMMFWYRQQPGQSLTLIATANQGSEATYESGFVIDKFPISRPNLTFSTLTVSNMSPEDSSIYLCSVEPGGMDGYTFGSGTRLTVV.

The chain links TRBV4-1 to TRBJ1-5; 8 bases are a match to TRBD1. The CDR3 runs 16 residues. The J segment lost 5 bases and the V segment lost 1 base, leaving 7 bases of the junction unmatched. The germline V gene has CDR1 MGHRA and CDR2 YSYEKL. DNA of the CDR3: TGCGCCAGCAGCCAAGTGGGCAGGGGGCAGGATCAGCCCCAGCATTTT. This codes for CASSQVGRGQDQPQHF.

This clonotype was picked up many times. The J gene is TRBJ1-5, the V gene TRBV28; the D gene is possibly TRBD1 (5 bases). The germline V and J ends were trimmed by 8 bases and 3 bases, with 11 bases remaining between them. The germline CDR1 and CDR2 sequences are MDHEN and SYDVKM. This CDR3 has 13 amino acids. This CDR3 is CASGGGINQPQHF. DNA of the CDR3: TGTGCCAGCGGGGGGGGTATCAATCAGCCCCAGCATTTT.

Many counts were recorded for this clonotype. The chain recombines TRBV13 with TRBJ2-2; 9 bases agree with TRBD1. The V gene end was trimmed by 5 bases and the J gene end by 6 bases; junction bases not matched to a gene: 4. This CDR3 has 14 residues. Germline values: CDR1 PRHDT, CDR2 FYEKMQ (reference sequence). The CDR3 sequence is CASSIQGAAGELFF. DNA of the CDR3: TGTGCCAGCAGCATACAGGGGGCGGCCGGGGAGCTGTTTTTT. The variable domain in full, with the rest retrieved from reference TRBV13 and TRBJ2-2, is AAGVIQSPRHLIKEKRETATLKCYPIPRHDTVYWYQQGPGQDPQFLISFYEKMQSDKGSIPDRFSAQQFSDYHSELNMSSLELGDSALYFCASSIQGAAGELFFGEGSRLTVL.

CDR3 nucleotide sequence: TGTGCCAGCAGCCACATTAGGGGGGTCCATGGGGCCAACGTCCTGACTTTC. It codes for CASSHIRGVHGANVLTF. The chain joins TRBV14 to TRBJ2-6; D assignment may be TRBD1 or TRBD2 (6 bases each). Germline V gene sequence: CDR1 SGHDN, CDR2 FVKESK. V was pared by 3 bases and J by 3 bases, with 15 bases between. The CDR3 runs 17 residues. Combining the CDR3 with reference TRBV14 and TRBJ2-6 gives the whole variable domain EAGVTQFPSHSVIEKGQTVTLRCDPISGHDNLYWYRRVMGKEIKFLLHFVKESKQDESGMPNNRFLAERTGGTYSTLKVQPAELEDSGVYFCASSHIRGVHGANVLTFGAGSRLTVL.

This clonotype was recorded many times. The chain combines TRBV2 with TRBJ2-7, with D perhaps being TRBD1 or TRBD2 (5 bases each). V was clipped by 5 bases and J by 3 bases, with 14 bases between them. In germline, CDR1 is SNHLY, CDR2 FYNNEI. This CDR3 is 14 amino acids long. The CDR3 spells CASSPGLGDYEQYF. Here the CDR3 DNA reads TGTGCCAGCAGTCCAGGGTTGGGGGACTACGAGCAGTACTTC.

This clonotype came up once. This sequence may be a read error, since a much larger clone differs from it by one base. The chain links TRBV5-5 to TRBJ1-5; D is undetermined. Germline lookup yields CDR1 SGHKS and CDR2 YYEKEE (reference sequence). The CDR3 contains 15 residues. The CDR3 loop is CASSSGDYSNQPRHF. CDR3 coding DNA: TGTGCCAGCAGCTCCGGAGATTATAGCAATCAGCCCCGGCATTTT.

This clonotype was recorded at least ten times. The chain joins TRBV4-1 to TRBJ1-1; possible D gene TRBD1, 5 bases. Trimming cost V 5 bases and J 6 bases, with 19 bases left between them. Germline-derived CDR1 and CDR2 are MGHRA and YSYEKL. This CDR3 has 15 residues. The CDR3 here is CASSVRQWEGSEAFF. DNA for the CDR3: TGCGCCAGCAGCGTTCGACAGTGGGAGGGCTCTGAAGCTTTCTTT.

This clonotype was observed many times. The chain recombines TRBV11-3 with TRBJ1-2; weak D call: TRBD1 (6 bases). Trimming removed 0 bases from V and 0 bases from J, with 11 bases in between. CDR1 and CDR2 from the germline V gene are SGHNT and YENEEA. The length of the CDR3 is 16 residues. The CDR3 protein is CASSLDRTETNYGYTF. The CDR3 coding sequence is TGTGCCAGCAGCTTAGACCGGACAGAGACTAACTATGGCTACACCTTC.

This clonotype has at least ten counts. V is TRBV11-2 and J is TRBJ1-2, with TRBD1 as a possible D gene (5 bases). Trimming cost V 5 bases and J 7 bases, with 20 bases left between them. The CDR3 totals 15 residues. CDR1 and CDR2 (germline): SGHAT, FQNNGV. The DNA for the CDR3 is TGTGCCAGCAGCGATACAGTGGGGCCAGTACTTGGCTACACCTTC. Its translation: CASSDTVGPVLGYTF.

This clonotype occurred many times. In nucleotides, the CDR3 is TGTGCCAGCATATGGGCGGGCGTAGCTCCGAGCTCCTACAATGAGCAGTTCTTC. As protein: CASIWAGVAPSSYNEQFF. The rearrangement links TRBV6-1 to TRBJ2-1, with D perhaps TRBD2 (5 bases). CDR3 length equals 18 residues. Per germline, CDR1 MNHNS and CDR2 SASEGT. The germline V and J ends were trimmed by 7 bases and 0 bases, with 22 bases remaining between them.

This clonotype was counted at least ten times. The chain has TRBV28 and TRBJ1-1; D gene ambiguous. V was pared by 7 bases and J by 9 bases, with 15 bases between. Germline lookup yields CDR1 MDHEN and CDR2 SYDVKM. CDR3 length: 12 amino acids. CDR3 sequence: CASTNYAVKAFF. Here the CDR3 DNA reads TGTGCCAGCACTAATTATGCCGTCAAAGCTTTCTTT.